This T cell receptor beta chain emerged from a study of beta chain features in type 1 diabetes. Sequencing targeted expressed TCRB transcripts, as all isolated RNA had been reverse transcribed. Some clones are missing from TCRdb's copy, which holds only in-frame ones; the method was immunoSEQ multiplex PCR. The sample comprises approximately 360,000 clones, 10% to 15% of which are singletons, and 0.0095% to 0.012% rests with the top ten. Findings of the study overall: For Type 1 diabetes patients, all four CD4+ subsets carried TCRB CDR3s that were moderately but significantly shorter.

Germline V CDR1 and CDR2: SGHTA, FQGNSA. V gave up 5 bases and J gave up 5 bases; unmatched junction bases: 6. The CDR3 has 14 amino acids. This clone was detected only a few times. Its antigen is as yet unknown. Stem cell-like memory, regulatory, central memory and naive CD4+ cells were sorted via CD45RO/CCR7/CD25/CD127/CD95/CD27. The authors obtained over 95% purity in all sorted populations. This sequence joins TRBV7-2 and TRBJ2-5, with 9 bases identical to TRBD1. The receptor was isolated from a woman aged 18-29 years with type 1 diabetes. The sample consisted of naive CD4+ T cells from blood. CDR3 in DNA: TGTGCCAGCAGCGTCACAGGGGGCTCGGAGACCCAGTACTTC. Translation: CASSVTGGSETQYF. Combining the CDR3 with reference TRBV7-2 and TRBJ2-5 gives the whole variable domain GAGVSQSPSNKVTEKGKDVELRCDPISGHTALYWYRQSLGQGLEFLIYFQGNSAPDKSGLPSDRFSAERTGGSVSTLTIQRTQQEDSAVYLCASSVTGGSETQYFGPGTRLLVL.